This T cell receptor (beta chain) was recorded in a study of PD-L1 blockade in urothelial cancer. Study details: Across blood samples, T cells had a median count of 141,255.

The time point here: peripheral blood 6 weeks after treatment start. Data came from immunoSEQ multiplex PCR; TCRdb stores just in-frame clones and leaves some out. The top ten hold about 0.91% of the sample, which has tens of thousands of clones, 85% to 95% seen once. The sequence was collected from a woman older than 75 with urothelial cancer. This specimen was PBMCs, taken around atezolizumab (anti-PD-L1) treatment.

CDR3 loop: CASSFAHSYEQYF. In nucleotides, the CDR3 is TGTGCCAGCAGTTTCGCCCACAGCTACGAGCAGTACTTC. The J gene is TRBJ2-7, the V gene TRBV28; no clear D. V was cut by 3 bases and J by 3 bases, with 9 bases left in between. From germline, CDR1 is MDHEN and CDR2 SYDVKM. The CDR3 runs 13 residues.